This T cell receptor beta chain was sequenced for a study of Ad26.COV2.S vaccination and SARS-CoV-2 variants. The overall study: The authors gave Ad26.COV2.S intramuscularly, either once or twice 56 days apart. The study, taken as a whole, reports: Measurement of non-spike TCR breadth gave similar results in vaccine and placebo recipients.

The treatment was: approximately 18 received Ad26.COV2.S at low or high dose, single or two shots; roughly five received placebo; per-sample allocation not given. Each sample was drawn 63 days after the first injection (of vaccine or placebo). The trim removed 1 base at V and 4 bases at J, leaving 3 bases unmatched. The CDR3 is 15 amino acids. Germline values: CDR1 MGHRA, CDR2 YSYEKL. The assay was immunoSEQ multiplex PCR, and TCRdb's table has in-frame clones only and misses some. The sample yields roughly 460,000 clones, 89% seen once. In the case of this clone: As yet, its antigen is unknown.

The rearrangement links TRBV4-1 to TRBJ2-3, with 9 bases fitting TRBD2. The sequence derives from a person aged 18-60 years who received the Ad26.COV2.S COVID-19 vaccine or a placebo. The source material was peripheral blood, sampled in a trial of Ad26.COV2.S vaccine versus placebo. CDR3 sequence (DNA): TGCGCCAGCAGCCAAGGACTAGCGGAAGCAGATACGCAGTATTTT. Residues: CASSQGLAEADTQYF.